Presented here are 13 T cell receptor beta chains from one specimen sequenced in a study of graft-versus-host responses after intestinal transplantation. What these receptors recognize is not known. Method: immunoSEQ multiplex PCR; TCRdb's copy keeps in-frame clones and lacks some. This table holds 88,000 or so clones, around 90% found once. This material consisted of unstimulated CD4+ T cells sorted from spleen or lymph node cells, taken before intestinal transplant. All receptors derive from a human donor who received an intestinal transplant.

The chain recombines TRBV6-5 with TRBJ2-1, with D perhaps matching TRBD2 (5 bases). The CDR3 is 16 amino acids. CDR1 is MNHEY and CDR2 is SVGAGI in the germline V gene. With 0 bases removed from V and 0 bases from J, the gap between germline ends came to 9 bases. CDR3 DNA: TGTGCCAGCAGTTACTCGGGAGCCCACTCCTACAATGAGCAGTTCTTC. Translated: CASSYSGAHSYNEQFF.

The chain joins TRBV6-6 to TRBJ1-1; D is perhaps TRBD1 (5 bases). Germline V gene sequence: CDR1 MNHNY, CDR2 SVGAGI (reference sequence). V was shortened by 7 bases and J by 3 bases, with 15 bases between the two germline ends. The CDR3 is 14 amino acids. CDR3 DNA sequence: TGTGCCAGCACCCGGGGACTGTTGGACACTGAAGCTTTCTTT. Translating gives CASTRGLLDTEAFF.

This chain uses TRBV7-2 with TRBJ2-2; 9 bases align to TRBD2. The germline CDR1 and CDR2 sequences are SGHTA and FQGNSA. With V trimmed by 3 bases and J by 4 bases, 3 bases remained unmatched. The CDR3 loop spans 15 amino acids. CDR3 sequence: CASSFGSGGTGELFF. The CDR3 coding sequence is TGTGCCAGCAGCTTCGGTAGCGGGGGCACCGGGGAGCTGTTTTTT.

This chain joins TRBV28 and TRBJ2-3, with TRBD2 as a possible D gene (6 bases). Trimming pared 6 bases from V and 1 base from J, leaving 14 bases between. Germline CDR1 is MDHEN and CDR2 is SYDVKM. The CDR3 extends over 15 amino acids. CDR3 sequence (DNA): TGTGCCAGCAGCCCCTGGGGGGTTGGCACAGATACGCAGTATTTT. Its protein is CASSPWGVGTDTQYF.

In this sample, this clone turned up a few times. V usage is TRBV5-6 and J usage is TRBJ1-2; tentatively, D is TRBD1 (6 bases). Germline V gene lookup returns CDR1 SGHDT and CDR2 YYEEEE. The V gene lost 4 bases and the J gene lost 8 bases, with 12 bases spanning the gap. The CDR3 has 12 amino acids. CDR3 in DNA: TGTGCCAGCAGCACAACAGGGTACGGCTACACCTTC. Residues: CASSTTGYGYTF.

The chain combines TRBV5-1 with TRBJ1-1; 8 bases agree with TRBD1. Germline V gene lookup returns CDR1 SGHRS and CDR2 YFSETQ. Trimming cost V 4 bases and J 5 bases; bases outside gene matches: 10. The CDR3 has 15 residues. CDR3 amino acids: CASSPPTGGRTEAFF. DNA of the CDR3: TGCGCCAGCAGCCCCCCTACAGGGGGTAGGACTGAAGCTTTCTTT.

The chain combines TRBV6-7 with TRBJ1-1, with D possibly TRBD1 on 5 matching bases. TRBV6-7 is treated as an ORF (open reading frame) with a function not yet certain. This CDR3 comprises 17 residues. Trimming stripped 2 bases from V and 3 bases from J, with 19 bases between. The CDR3 DNA reads TGTGCCAGCAGTTACCAGGGCAGGGCCAGGGCGGACACTGAAGCTTTCTTT. It yields the protein CASSYQGRARADTEAFF.

The chain has TRBV9 and TRBJ2-2, with 7 bases that match TRBD1. The CDR3 has 15 amino acids. V trimming: 5 bases; J trimming: 4 bases; junction bases outside the gene matches: 8. Germline CDR1 is SGDLS and CDR2 is YYNGEE. Here the CDR3 DNA reads TGTGCCAGCAGTTTGGATTACAGGGGCACCGGGGAGCTGTTTTTT. Translated: CASSLDYRGTGELFF.

The chain uses TRBV2 and TRBJ1-2; TRBD1 matches 10 bases. This CDR3 spans 14 amino acids. The germline V gene has CDR1 SNHLY and CDR2 FYNNEI. The V segment lost 5 bases and the J segment 6 bases; nucleotides outside the gene matches: 6. CDR3: CASSSRDRGHGYTF. The CDR3 DNA is TGTGCCAGCAGTAGCCGGGACAGGGGCCATGGCTACACCTTC.

V is TRBV4-2 and J is TRBJ2-2, with TRBD1 matching 8 bases. The CDR3 loop spans 15 amino acids. V lost 6 bases and J lost 3; bases outside the gene matches: 6. Germline V gene data show CDR1 as LGHNA and CDR2 as YNFKEQ. Here the CDR3 reads CASSPGGFDTGELFF. The DNA for the CDR3 is TGTGCCAGCAGTCCAGGGGGCTTCGACACCGGGGAGCTGTTTTTT.

The V gene is TRBV19, the J gene TRBJ2-1; 7 positions agree with TRBD1. Trimming took 8 bases from V and 6 from J; bases not matched to a gene: 4. CDR1 LNHDA and CDR2 SQIVND come from the germline V gene (reference sequence). This CDR3 comprises 12 residues. In DNA, the CDR3 is TGTGCCAGTCGGGACAGCGTCAATGAGCAGTTCTTC. Translated, it gives CASRDSVNEQFF.

This chain links TRBV7-3 with TRBJ1-2, with 9 bases fitting TRBD1. The CDR3 has 13 residues. Looked up from germline, CDR1 is SGHTA and CDR2 is FQGTGA. V lost 5 bases, J lost 6 bases, and 4 bases stayed unmatched. This CDR3 reads CASSIQGADGYTF. The DNA for the CDR3 is TGTGCCAGCAGCATACAGGGGGCGGATGGCTACACCTTC.

In its sample, this clone was seen a few times. The V and J genes are TRBV6-5 and TRBJ1-6, with D perhaps TRBD1 (6 bases). Between the trimmed V and J ends, which lost 2 bases and 5 bases, there was a span of 10 bases. The germline V gene has CDR1 MNHEY and CDR2 SVGAGI. This CDR3 has 15 amino acids. The CDR3 protein is CASSYGGADNSPLHF. For the CDR3, the DNA is TGTGCCAGCAGTTACGGGGGGGCGGATAATTCACCCCTCCACTTT.